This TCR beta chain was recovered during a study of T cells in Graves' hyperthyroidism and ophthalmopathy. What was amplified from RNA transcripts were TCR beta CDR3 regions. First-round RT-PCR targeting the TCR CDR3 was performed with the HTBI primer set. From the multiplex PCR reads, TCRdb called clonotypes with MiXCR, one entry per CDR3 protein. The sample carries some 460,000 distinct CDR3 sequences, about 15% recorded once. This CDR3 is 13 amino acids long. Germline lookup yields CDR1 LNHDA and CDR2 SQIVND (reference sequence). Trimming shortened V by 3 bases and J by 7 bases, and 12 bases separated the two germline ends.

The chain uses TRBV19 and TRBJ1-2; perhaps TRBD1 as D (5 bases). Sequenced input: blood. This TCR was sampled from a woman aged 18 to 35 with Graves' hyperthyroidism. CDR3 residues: CASSIGREVGYTF. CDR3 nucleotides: TGTGCCAGTAGTATCGGCAGGGAGGTTGGCTACACCTTC.